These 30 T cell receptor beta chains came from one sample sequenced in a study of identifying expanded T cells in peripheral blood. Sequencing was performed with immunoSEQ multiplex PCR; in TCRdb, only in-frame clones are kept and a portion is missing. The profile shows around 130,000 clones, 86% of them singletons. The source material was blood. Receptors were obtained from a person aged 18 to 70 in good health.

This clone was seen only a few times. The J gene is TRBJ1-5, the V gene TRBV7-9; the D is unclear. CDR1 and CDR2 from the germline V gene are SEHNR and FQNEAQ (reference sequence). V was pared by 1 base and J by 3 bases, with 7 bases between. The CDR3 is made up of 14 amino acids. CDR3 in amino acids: CASSLGPSNQPQHF. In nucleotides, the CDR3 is TGTGCCAGCAGCTTAGGTCCCTCCAATCAGCCCCAGCATTTT. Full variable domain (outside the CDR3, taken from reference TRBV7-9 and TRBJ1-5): DTGVSQNPRHKITKRGQNVTFRCDPISEHNRLYWYRQTLGQGPEFLTYFQNEAQLEKSRLLSDRFSAERPKGSFSTLEIQRTEQGDSAMYLCASSLGPSNQPQHFGDGTRLSIL.

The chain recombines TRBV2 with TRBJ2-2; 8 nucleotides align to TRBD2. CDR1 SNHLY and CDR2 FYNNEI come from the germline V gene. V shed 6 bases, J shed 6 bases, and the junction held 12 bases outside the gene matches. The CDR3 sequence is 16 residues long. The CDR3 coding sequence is TGTGCCAGCAGCTTAGAGGGGACTAGTCTTGCCGGGGAGCTGTTTTTT. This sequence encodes CASSLEGTSLAGELFF.

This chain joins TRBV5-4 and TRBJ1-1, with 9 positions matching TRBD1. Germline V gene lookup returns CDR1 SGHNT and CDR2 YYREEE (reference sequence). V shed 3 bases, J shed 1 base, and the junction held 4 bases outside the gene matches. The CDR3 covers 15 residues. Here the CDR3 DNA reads TGTGCCAGCAGCTACGGACAGGGGACGAACACTGAAGCTTTCTTT. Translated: CASSYGQGTNTEAFF.

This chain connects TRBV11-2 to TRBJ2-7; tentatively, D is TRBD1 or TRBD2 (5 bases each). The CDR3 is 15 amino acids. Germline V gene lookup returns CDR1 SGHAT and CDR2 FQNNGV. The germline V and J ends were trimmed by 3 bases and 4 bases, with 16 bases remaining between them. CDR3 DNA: TGTGCCAGCAGCTTGTCTGTGGGGGTGGGGTACGAGCAGTACTTC. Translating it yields CASSLSVGVGYEQYF.

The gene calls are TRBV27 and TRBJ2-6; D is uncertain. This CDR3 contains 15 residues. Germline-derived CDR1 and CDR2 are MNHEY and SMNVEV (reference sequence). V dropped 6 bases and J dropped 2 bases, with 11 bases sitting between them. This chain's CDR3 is CASSDWGAGANVLTF. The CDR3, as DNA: TGTGCCAGCAGCGACTGGGGTGCTGGGGCCAACGTCCTGACTTTC.

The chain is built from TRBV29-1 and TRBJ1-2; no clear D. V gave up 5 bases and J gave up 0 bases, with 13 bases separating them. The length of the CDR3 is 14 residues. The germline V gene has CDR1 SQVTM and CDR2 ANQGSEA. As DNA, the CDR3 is TGCAGCGTTTTTGGGCCAGTAGCTAACTATGGCTACACCTTC. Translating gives CSVFGPVANYGYTF.

The CDR3 bases are TGCGCCAGCAGCCCGGGACAGAGCTCCTATAATTCACCCCTCCACTTT. Its translation: CASSPGQSSYNSPLHF. The J gene is TRBJ1-6, the V gene TRBV5-1; 7 bases are shared with TRBD1. This CDR3 region has 16 residues. With V trimmed by 4 bases and J by 0 bases, 4 bases remained unmatched. Germline lookup yields CDR1 SGHRS and CDR2 YFSETQ.

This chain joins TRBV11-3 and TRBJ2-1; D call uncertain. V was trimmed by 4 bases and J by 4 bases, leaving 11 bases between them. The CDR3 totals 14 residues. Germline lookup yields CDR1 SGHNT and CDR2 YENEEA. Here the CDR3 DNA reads TGTGCCAGCAGCTCTAGGACCTCTTACAATGAGCAGTTCTTC. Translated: CASSSRTSYNEQFF.

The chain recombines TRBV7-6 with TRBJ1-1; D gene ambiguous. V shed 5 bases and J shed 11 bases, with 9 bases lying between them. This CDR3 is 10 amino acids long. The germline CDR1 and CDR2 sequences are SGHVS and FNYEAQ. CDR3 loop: CASSAQGAFF. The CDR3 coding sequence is TGTGCCAGCAGCGCACAAGGGGCTTTCTTT.

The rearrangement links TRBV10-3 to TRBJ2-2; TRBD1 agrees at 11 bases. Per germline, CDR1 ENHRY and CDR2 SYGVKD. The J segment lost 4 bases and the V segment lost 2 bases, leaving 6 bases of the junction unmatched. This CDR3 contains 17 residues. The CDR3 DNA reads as TGTGCCATCAGTGAGATTCCCGGGACAGGGGGCACCGGGGAGCTGTTTTTT. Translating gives CAISEIPGTGGTGELFF.

In DNA form, the CDR3 reads TGTGCCAGCAGCTTAGTAGGCGACGAGCAGTACTTC. It yields the protein CASSLVGDEQYF. The rearrangement joins TRBV11-2 to TRBJ2-7; D is ambiguous. The V gene lost 1 base and the J gene lost 5 bases, with 6 bases spanning the gap. The CDR3 covers 12 residues. Germline V gives CDR1 SGHAT, CDR2 FQNNGV.

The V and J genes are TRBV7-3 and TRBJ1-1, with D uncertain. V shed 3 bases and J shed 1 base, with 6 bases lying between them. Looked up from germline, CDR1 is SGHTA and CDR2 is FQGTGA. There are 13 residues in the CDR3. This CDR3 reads CASSLAENTEAFF. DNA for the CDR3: TGTGCCAGCAGCTTGGCGGAGAACACTGAAGCTTTCTTT.

CDR3 loop: CATLSLAGIADTQYF. Written as DNA, the CDR3 is TGTGCCACCCTCTCTTTAGCGGGGATTGCAGATACGCAGTATTTT. The V and J genes are TRBV7-9 and TRBJ2-3, with 8 bases matching TRBD2. The CDR3 totals 15 residues. Trimming at V came to 10 bases and at J to 4 bases, leaving 13 bases not matched to a gene. The germline gives CDR1 SEHNR, CDR2 FQNEAQ (reference sequence).

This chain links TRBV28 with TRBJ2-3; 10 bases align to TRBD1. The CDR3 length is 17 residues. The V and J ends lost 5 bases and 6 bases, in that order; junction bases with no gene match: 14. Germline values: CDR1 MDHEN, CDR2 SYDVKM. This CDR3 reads CASSGGGQGFRGDTQYF. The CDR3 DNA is TGTGCCAGCAGTGGGGGGGGACAGGGGTTCCGAGGCGATACGCAGTATTTT. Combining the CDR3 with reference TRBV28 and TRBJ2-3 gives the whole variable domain DVKVTQSSRYLVKRTGEKVFLECVQDMDHENMFWYRQDPGLGLRLIYFSYDVKMKEKGDIPEGYSVSREKKERFSLILESASTNQTSMYLCASSGGGQGFRGDTQYFGPGTRLTVL.

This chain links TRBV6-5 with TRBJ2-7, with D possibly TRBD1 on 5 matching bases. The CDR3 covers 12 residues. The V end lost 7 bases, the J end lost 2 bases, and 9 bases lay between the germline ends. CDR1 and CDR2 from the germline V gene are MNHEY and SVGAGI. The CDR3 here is CASKDNTYEQYF. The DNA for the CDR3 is TGTGCCAGCAAGGACAACACCTACGAGCAGTACTTC.

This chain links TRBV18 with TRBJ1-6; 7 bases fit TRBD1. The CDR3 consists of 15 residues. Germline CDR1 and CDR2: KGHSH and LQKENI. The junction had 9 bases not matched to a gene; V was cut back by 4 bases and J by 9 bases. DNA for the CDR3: TGTGCCAGCTCACGCCCCAGGGGGAACGGTTCACCCCTCCACTTT. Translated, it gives CASSRPRGNGSPLHF.

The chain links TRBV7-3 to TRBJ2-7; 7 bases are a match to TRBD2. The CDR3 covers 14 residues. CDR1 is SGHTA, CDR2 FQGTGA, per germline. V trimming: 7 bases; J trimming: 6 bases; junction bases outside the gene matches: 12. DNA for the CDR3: TGTGCCAGCACCCCCGGCGGGGGTGCCTTCGAGCAGTACTTC. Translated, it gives CASTPGGGAFEQYF.

Written as DNA, the CDR3 is TGTGCCAGCAGCTCATCGGGTGAAAAACTGTTTTTT. It yields the protein CASSSSGEKLFF. The chain links TRBV11-2 to TRBJ1-4; D unclear. This CDR3 spans 12 amino acids. V dropped 4 bases and J dropped 7 bases, with 7 bases sitting between them. In germline, CDR1 is SGHAT, CDR2 FQNNGV.

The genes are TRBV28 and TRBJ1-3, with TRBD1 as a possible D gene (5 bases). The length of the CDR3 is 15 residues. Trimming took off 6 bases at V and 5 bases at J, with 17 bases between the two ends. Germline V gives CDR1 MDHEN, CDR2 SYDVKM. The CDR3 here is CASRNQQARRNTIYF. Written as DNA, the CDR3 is TGTGCCAGCAGAAACCAACAGGCCCGCCGAAACACCATATATTTT.

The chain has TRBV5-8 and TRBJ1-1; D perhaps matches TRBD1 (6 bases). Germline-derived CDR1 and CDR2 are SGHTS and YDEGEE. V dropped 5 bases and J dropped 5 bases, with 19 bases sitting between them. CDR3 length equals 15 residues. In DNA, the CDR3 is TGTGCCAGCAGTTTCATGATCTCAGGGGAAACTGAAGCTTTCTTT. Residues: CASSFMISGETEAFF.

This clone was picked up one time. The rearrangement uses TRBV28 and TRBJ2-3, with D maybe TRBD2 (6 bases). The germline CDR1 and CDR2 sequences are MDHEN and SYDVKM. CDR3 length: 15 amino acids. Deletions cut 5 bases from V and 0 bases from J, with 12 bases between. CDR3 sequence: CASSVADSSTDTQYF. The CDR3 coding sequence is TGTGCCAGCAGTGTAGCGGATTCTAGCACAGATACGCAGTATTTT.

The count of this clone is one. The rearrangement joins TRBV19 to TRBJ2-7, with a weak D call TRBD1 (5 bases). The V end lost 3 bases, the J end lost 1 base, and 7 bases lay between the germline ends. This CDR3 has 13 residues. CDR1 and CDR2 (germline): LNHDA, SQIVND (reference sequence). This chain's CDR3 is CASSIRTSYEQYF. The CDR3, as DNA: TGTGCCAGTAGTATCCGGACATCCTACGAGCAGTACTTC.

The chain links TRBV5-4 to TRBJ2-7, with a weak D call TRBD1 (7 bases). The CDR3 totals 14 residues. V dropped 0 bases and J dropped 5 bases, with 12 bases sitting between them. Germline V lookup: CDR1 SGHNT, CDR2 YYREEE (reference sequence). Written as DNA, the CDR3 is TGTGCCAGCAGCTTGGGAGACAGGGAGGACGAGCAGTACTTC. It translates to CASSLGDREDEQYF.

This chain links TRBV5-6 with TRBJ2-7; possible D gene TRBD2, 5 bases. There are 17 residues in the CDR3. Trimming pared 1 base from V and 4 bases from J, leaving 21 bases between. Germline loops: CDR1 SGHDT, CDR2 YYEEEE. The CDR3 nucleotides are TGTGCCAGCAGCTTGTGGGCAGGACTGTTGATCACGTACGAGCAGTACTTC. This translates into CASSLWAGLLITYEQYF.

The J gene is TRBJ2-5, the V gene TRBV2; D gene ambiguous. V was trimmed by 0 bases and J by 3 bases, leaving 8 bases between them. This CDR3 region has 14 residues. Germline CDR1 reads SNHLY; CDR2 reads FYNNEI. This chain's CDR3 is CASSEALLKETQYF. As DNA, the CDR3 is TGTGCCAGCAGTGAAGCGCTTCTCAAAGAGACCCAGTACTTC.

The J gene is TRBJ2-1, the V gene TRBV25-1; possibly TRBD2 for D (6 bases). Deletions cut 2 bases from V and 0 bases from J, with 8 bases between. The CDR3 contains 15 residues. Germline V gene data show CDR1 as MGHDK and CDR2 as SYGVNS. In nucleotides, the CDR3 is TGTGCCAGCAGTGAACCGGGAGTCTCCTACAATGAGCAGTTCTTC. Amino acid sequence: CASSEPGVSYNEQFF.

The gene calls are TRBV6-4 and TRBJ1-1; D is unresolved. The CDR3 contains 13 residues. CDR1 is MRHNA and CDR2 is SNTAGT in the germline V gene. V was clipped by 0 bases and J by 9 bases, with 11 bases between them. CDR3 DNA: TGTGCCAGCAGTGACTCGAAGGAGGGTAAAGCTTTCTTT. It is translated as CASSDSKEGKAFF.

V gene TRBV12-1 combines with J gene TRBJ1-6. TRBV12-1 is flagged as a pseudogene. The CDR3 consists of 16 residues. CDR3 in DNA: TGTGCCAGCAGCCGACGGGTTAGCTCCTATAATTCACCCCTCCACTTT. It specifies CASSRRVSSYNSPLHF.

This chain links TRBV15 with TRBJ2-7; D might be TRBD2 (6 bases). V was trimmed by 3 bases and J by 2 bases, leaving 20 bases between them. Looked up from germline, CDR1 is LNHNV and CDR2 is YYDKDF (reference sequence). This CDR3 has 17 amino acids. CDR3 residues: CATSSGLARRATYEQYF. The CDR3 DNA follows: TGTGCCACCAGCAGTGGGCTAGCGCGAAGGGCCACCTACGAGCAGTACTTC.

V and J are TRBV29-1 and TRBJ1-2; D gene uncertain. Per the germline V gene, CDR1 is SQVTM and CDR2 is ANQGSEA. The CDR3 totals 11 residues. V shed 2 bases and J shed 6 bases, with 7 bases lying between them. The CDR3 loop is CSVESLNGYTF. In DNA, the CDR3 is TGCAGCGTTGAATCCTTGAATGGCTACACCTTC.